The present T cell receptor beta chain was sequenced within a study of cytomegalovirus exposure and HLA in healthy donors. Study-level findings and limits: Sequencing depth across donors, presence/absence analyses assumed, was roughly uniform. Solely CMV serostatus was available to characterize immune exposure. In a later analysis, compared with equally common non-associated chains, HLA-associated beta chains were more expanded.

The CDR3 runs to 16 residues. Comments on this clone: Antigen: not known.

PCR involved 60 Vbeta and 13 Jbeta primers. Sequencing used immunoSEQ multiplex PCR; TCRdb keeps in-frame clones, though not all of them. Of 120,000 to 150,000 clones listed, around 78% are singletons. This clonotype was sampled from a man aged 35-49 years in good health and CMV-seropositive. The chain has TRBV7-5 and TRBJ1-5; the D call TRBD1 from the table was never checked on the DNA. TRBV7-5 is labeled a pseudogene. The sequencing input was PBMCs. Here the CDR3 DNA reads TGTGTCAGAAAAGACAGGGGCGACATTAGCAATCAGCCCCAGCATTTT. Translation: CVRKDRGDISNQPQHF.